The 17 T cell receptor beta chains listed next were all sequenced from one sample in a study of blood T cell repertoires in COVID-19. Sequencing was performed with immunoSEQ multiplex PCR; in TCRdb, only in-frame clones are kept and a portion is missing. This table has approximately 350,000 clones, roughly nine tenths appearing once. The sequenced sample consisted of peripheral blood. The receptors derive from a woman aged 25-40 years with COVID-19, enrolled during active disease.

About this clone: Other DNA variants within this sample encode the same CDR3. The chain employs TRBV2 and TRBJ1-5; 10 bases are shared with TRBD1. CDR1 is SNHLY and CDR2 is FYNNEI in the germline V gene. The CDR3 runs to 14 residues. V lost 6 bases, J lost 4 bases, and 3 bases stayed unmatched. The CDR3 sequence: CASSGGQGNQPQHF. The DNA of the CDR3 is TGTGCCAGCAGCGGGGGACAGGGGAATCAGCCCCAGCATTTT.

The CDR3 sequence: CASSQAPGSYEQYF. The CDR3, as DNA: TGCGCCAGCAGCCAGGCCCCAGGGTCCTACGAGCAGTACTTC. The chain recombines TRBV4-1 with TRBJ2-7; the D gene is possibly TRBD1 (5 bases). The CDR3 covers 14 residues. V lost 3 bases to trimming and J lost 1 base, with 10 bases between them. Germline V CDR1 and CDR2: MGHRA, YSYEKL.

The chain employs TRBV7-9 and TRBJ1-1, with 7 bases lining up with TRBD1. After removal of 5 bases from V and 5 bases from J, the junction contained 17 bases not matched to a gene. The CDR3 contains 17 residues. The germline gives CDR1 SEHNR, CDR2 FQNEAQ (reference sequence). CDR3 sequence (DNA): TGTGCCAGCAGCCCAACCCGACAGGGCGGGGGGGGTACTGAAGCTTTCTTT. Its protein product is CASSPTRQGGGGTEAFF.

This clone was seen once. The DNA is left out, because the CDR3 cannot be placed on it with certainty; the CDR3 is given as TCRdb lists it. V and J are TRBV28 and TRBJ1-5; TRBD1 is taken as the D call from the table, unchecked against the DNA. Both ends counted, the CDR3 spans 21 residues. Germline lookup yields CDR1 MDHEN and CDR2 SYDVKM. CDR3 in amino acids: CASSLFGEQPQHFGDGTSQHF.

The chain joins TRBV19 to TRBJ2-1; possible D gene TRBD2, 6 bases. The CDR3 consists of 16 residues. The V end lost 7 bases, the J end lost 8 bases, and 24 bases lay between the germline ends. Germline V gives CDR1 LNHDA, CDR2 SQIVND (reference sequence). The CDR3 DNA sequence: TGTGCCAGTAAGATGGGACCGGGAGAGGATAGGGATGAGCAGTTCTTC. The encoded protein is CASKMGPGEDRDEQFF. The variable domain in full, with the rest retrieved from reference TRBV19 and TRBJ2-1, is DGGITQSPKYLFRKEGQNVTLSCEQNLNHDAMYWYRQDPGQGLRLIYYSQIVNDFQKGDIAEGYSVSREKKESFPLTVTSAQKNPTAFYLCASKMGPGEDRDEQFFGPGTRLTVL.

This clone occurred once. The chain carries TRBV3-1 (or the pseudogene TRBV3-2) and TRBJ2-1; 8 nucleotides agree with TRBD2. CDR3 length: 16 residues. Trimming at V came to 4 bases and at J to 7 bases, leaving 12 bases not matched to a gene. CDR1 LGHDT and CDR2 YNNKEL come from the germline V gene (reference sequence). Here the CDR3 DNA reads TGTGCCAGCAGCCTGGTTTTAAGCGGGAGCACGAATGAGCAGTTCTTC. Translated: CASSLVLSGSTNEQFF.

The chain combines TRBV5-4 with TRBJ1-2; D unclear. Trimming cost V 4 bases and J 2 bases, with 12 bases left between them. CDR3 length: 14 amino acids. Germline V gene lookup returns CDR1 SGHNT and CDR2 YYREEE (reference sequence). The CDR3 loop is CASSRGGINYGYTF. CDR3 nucleotide sequence: TGTGCCAGCAGCCGAGGAGGGATAAACTATGGCTACACCTTC. The entire variable domain, with the rest obtained from reference TRBV5-4 and TRBJ1-2, is as follows: ETGVTQSPTHLIKTRGQQVTLRCSSQSGHNTVSWYQQALGQGPQFIFQYYREEENGRGNFPPRFSGLQFPNYSSELNVNALELDDSALYLCASSRGGINYGYTFGSGTRLTVV.

J is TRBJ2-1 and V is TRBV2; D is perhaps TRBD2 (6 bases). Germline loops: CDR1 SNHLY, CDR2 FYNNEI. The CDR3 has 11 amino acids. Trimming took off 7 bases at V and 9 bases at J, with 10 bases between the two ends. For the CDR3, the DNA is TGTGCCAGCACCAGGGAGGCTGAGCAGTTCTTC. Its protein is CASTREAEQFF. The full variable domain, with the rest looked up from reference TRBV2 and TRBJ2-1, is EPEVTQTPSHQVTQMGQEVILRCVPISNHLYFYWYRQILGQKVEFLVSFYNNEISEKSEIFDDQFSVERPDGSNFTLKIRSTKLEDSAMYFCASTREAEQFFGPGTRLTVL.

This chain connects TRBV30 to TRBJ2-1; D is perhaps TRBD2 (6 bases). This CDR3 region has 16 residues. Germline values: CDR1 GTSNPN, CDR2 SVGIG (reference sequence). Trimming removed 4 bases at V and 2 bases at J, with 18 bases between. As DNA, the CDR3 is TGTGCCTGGACGAGAGGCGGGGTAGATACCTACAATGAGCAGTTCTTC. The encoded protein is CAWTRGGVDTYNEQFF. Using reference TRBV30 and TRBJ2-1 for the parts outside the CDR3, the full variable domain is SQTIHQWPATLVQPVGSPLSLECTVEGTSNPNLYWYRQAAGRGLQLLFYSVGIGQISSEVPQNLSASRPQDRQFILSSKKLLLSDSGFYLCAWTRGGVDTYNEQFFGPGTRLTVL.

The chain recombines TRBV2 with TRBJ2-7; no reliable D call. CDR3 size: 13 residues. Per the germline V gene, CDR1 is SNHLY and CDR2 is FYNNEI. V was pared by 3 bases and J by 0 bases, with 6 bases between. This CDR3 reads CASSEESSYEQYV. The CDR3 nucleotides read TGTGCCAGCAGTGAGGAGAGCTCCTACGAGCAGTACGTC.

The J gene is TRBJ1-1, the V gene TRBV18; TRBD1 aligns across 9 bases. The CDR3 totals 14 residues. V lost 0 bases and J lost 6; bases outside the gene matches: 2. CDR1 and CDR2 from the germline V gene are KGHSH and LQKENI. Written as DNA, the CDR3 is TGTGCCAGCTCACCACCCCGGACAGGGGCTGAAGCTTTCTTT. Its protein product is CASSPPRTGAEAFF.

V gene TRBV9 combines with J gene TRBJ1-2; D might be TRBD1 (6 bases). The CDR3 consists of 13 residues. Germline V lookup: CDR1 SGDLS, CDR2 YYNGEE. The V and J ends lost 4 bases and 8 bases respectively, with 15 bases between them. The CDR3 DNA sequence: TGTGCCAGCAGCAGACGTTCAGGGGACGGCTACACCTTC. Encoded protein: CASSRRSGDGYTF. Together with reference TRBV9 and TRBJ1-2, the CDR3 gives the full variable domain: DSGVTQTPKHLITATGQRVTLRCSPRSGDLSVYWYQQSLDQGLQFLIQYYNGEERAKGNILERFSAQQFPDLHSELNLSSLELGDSALYFCASSRRSGDGYTFGSGTRLTVV.

This clone was counted a single time. The J gene is TRBJ1-1, the V gene TRBV4-1; D unclear. CDR1 MGHRA and CDR2 YSYEKL come from the germline V gene. V lost 1 base, J lost 4 bases, and 10 bases lay in between. The length of the CDR3 is 14 residues. The CDR3 is CASSQARIGTEAFF. The CDR3 region has the DNA TGCGCCAGCAGCCAAGCTAGGATCGGCACTGAAGCTTTCTTT.

The chain couples TRBV11-2 to TRBJ2-1; weak D call: TRBD2 (5 bases). The CDR3 length is 13 residues. Trimming stripped 5 bases from V and 8 bases from J, with 13 bases between. Germline CDR1 and CDR2: SGHAT and FQNNGV. For the CDR3, the DNA is TGTGCCAGCAGCCGGGAAACCGGCTATGAGCAGTTCTTC. Amino acid sequence: CASSRETGYEQFF. The variable domain in full, completed from reference TRBV11-2 and TRBJ2-1, reads EAGVAQSPRYKIIEKRQSVAFWCNPISGHATLYWYQQILGQGPKLLIQFQNNGVVDDSQLPKDRFSAERLKGVDSTLKIQPAKLEDSAVYLCASSRETGYEQFFGPGTRLTVL.

The V and J genes are TRBV19 and TRBJ2-3, with 9 positions matching TRBD2. Germline CDR1 and CDR2: LNHDA and SQIVND (reference sequence). V dropped 1 base and J dropped 5; count of bases not matched to a gene: 7. This CDR3 spans 16 amino acids. The CDR3 DNA reads TGTGCCAGTAGTATAGGCGCTTGGCGGGAGGGAGATACGCAGTATTTT. The encoded protein is CASSIGAWREGDTQYF.

The chain employs TRBV2 and TRBJ2-5, with D maybe TRBD1 (6 bases). The CDR3 is 14 amino acids. The V and J ends lost 5 bases and 2 bases respectively, with 12 bases between them. Germline CDR1 reads SNHLY; CDR2 reads FYNNEI. This chain's CDR3 is CASSPLQGQETQYF. The DNA of the CDR3 is TGTGCCAGCAGTCCCCTACAGGGACAAGAGACCCAGTACTTC.

The chain combines TRBV28 with TRBJ2-1; TRBD2 agrees at 7 bases. V shed 4 bases, J shed 4 bases, and the junction held 7 bases outside the gene matches. The CDR3 contains 15 residues. CDR1 and CDR2 (germline): MDHEN, SYDVKM. CDR3 DNA: TGTGCCAGCAGTTACTCCCTAGCGGATTACAATGAGCAGTTCTTC. Translated, it gives CASSYSLADYNEQFF.